These 7 T cell receptor beta chains came from one sample sequenced in a study of vaccination effects on CD4 cells after COVID-19. Ahead of sequencing, the ViraFEST assay grew antigen-specific CD4+ T cells using viral peptide pools. CD4+ T cells were isolated after less than 12 days of culture. Participants each got two BNT162b2 or mRNA-1273 vaccine doses. Clones were read by immunoSEQ multiplex PCR, and TCRdb kept only the in-frame ones, dropping some. This sample carries about 27,000 clones, about 80% of them seen once, and the ten largest clones take approximately 1.4%. Their antigens are not known. The material was CD4+ T cells from PBMCs cultured with HCoV-NL63 spike peptides, obtained after COVID-19 vaccination. The source of these receptors is a human donor who received a COVID-19 vaccine. Some clones in this sample may be carry-over from other donors' samples.

This rearrangement joins TRBV11-2 to TRBJ2-1; D remains ambiguous. V lost 3 bases, J lost 6 bases, and 15 bases lay in between. CDR1 is SGHAT and CDR2 is FQNNGV in the germline V gene. The CDR3 totals 15 residues. This chain's CDR3 is CASSFFPGVGNEQFF. CDR3 bases: TGTGCCAGCAGCTTTTTTCCTGGGGTGGGCAATGAGCAGTTCTTC.

V gene TRBV28 combines with J gene TRBJ1-5; TRBD1 is a possible D gene (6 bases). This CDR3 spans 15 amino acids. Germline CDR1 is MDHEN and CDR2 is SYDVKM. The ends were cut back, 5 bases at V and 2 bases at J, with 13 bases in the middle. CDR3 sequence: CASSPSGVGNQPQHF. CDR3 coding DNA: TGTGCCAGCAGTCCGTCAGGGGTCGGCAATCAGCCCCAGCATTTT.

The chain couples TRBV19 to TRBJ2-7; D is unclear. CDR3 size: 15 residues. Trimming pared 3 bases from V and 2 bases from J, leaving 14 bases between. Germline values: CDR1 LNHDA, CDR2 SQIVND (reference sequence). CDR3 residues: CASSMVAGPAYEQYV. DNA for the CDR3: TGTGCCAGTAGTATGGTGGCAGGCCCAGCCTACGAGCAGTACGTC.

The V and J genes are TRBV27 and TRBJ1-1; D is ambiguous. The V end was cut by 6 bases, the J end by 3 bases, with 14 bases between. Per the germline V gene, CDR1 is MNHEY and CDR2 is SMNVEV (reference sequence). This CDR3 has 14 amino acids. This CDR3 is CASRDPMGYTEAFF. As DNA, the CDR3 is TGTGCCAGCAGGGATCCGATGGGCTACACTGAAGCTTTCTTT.

The chain recombines TRBV29-1 with TRBJ2-3; the match to TRBD2 covers 9 bases. CDR3 length equals 12 residues. CDR1 is SQVTM, CDR2 ANQGSEA, per germline. The V gene end was trimmed by 3 bases and the J gene end by 6 bases; junction bases not matched to a gene: 1. The CDR3 DNA sequence: TGCAGCGTTGACAGCGGGGGGGATACGCAGTATTTT. Protein product: CSVDSGGDTQYF.

V and J are TRBV28 and TRBJ2-3, with D perhaps given as TRBD1 or TRBD2 (5 bases each). With 5 bases removed from V and 4 bases from J, the gap between germline ends came to 16 bases. Germline CDR1 MDHEN, CDR2 SYDVKM. The CDR3 loop spans 15 amino acids. Written as DNA, the CDR3 is TGTGCCAGCAGTGAAACCGGGGCCAAGGCAGATACGCAGTATTTT. Residues: CASSETGAKADTQYF.

The J gene is TRBJ2-7, the V gene TRBV19; D possibly corresponds to TRBD1 (6 bases). Germline V gives CDR1 LNHDA, CDR2 SQIVND (reference sequence). This CDR3 has 13 residues. V was shortened by 5 bases and J by 5 bases, with 13 bases between the two germline ends. CDR3 DNA: TGTGCCAGTAGTGCCCAGGGGAGTCACGAGCAGTACGTC. This codes for CASSAQGSHEQYV.